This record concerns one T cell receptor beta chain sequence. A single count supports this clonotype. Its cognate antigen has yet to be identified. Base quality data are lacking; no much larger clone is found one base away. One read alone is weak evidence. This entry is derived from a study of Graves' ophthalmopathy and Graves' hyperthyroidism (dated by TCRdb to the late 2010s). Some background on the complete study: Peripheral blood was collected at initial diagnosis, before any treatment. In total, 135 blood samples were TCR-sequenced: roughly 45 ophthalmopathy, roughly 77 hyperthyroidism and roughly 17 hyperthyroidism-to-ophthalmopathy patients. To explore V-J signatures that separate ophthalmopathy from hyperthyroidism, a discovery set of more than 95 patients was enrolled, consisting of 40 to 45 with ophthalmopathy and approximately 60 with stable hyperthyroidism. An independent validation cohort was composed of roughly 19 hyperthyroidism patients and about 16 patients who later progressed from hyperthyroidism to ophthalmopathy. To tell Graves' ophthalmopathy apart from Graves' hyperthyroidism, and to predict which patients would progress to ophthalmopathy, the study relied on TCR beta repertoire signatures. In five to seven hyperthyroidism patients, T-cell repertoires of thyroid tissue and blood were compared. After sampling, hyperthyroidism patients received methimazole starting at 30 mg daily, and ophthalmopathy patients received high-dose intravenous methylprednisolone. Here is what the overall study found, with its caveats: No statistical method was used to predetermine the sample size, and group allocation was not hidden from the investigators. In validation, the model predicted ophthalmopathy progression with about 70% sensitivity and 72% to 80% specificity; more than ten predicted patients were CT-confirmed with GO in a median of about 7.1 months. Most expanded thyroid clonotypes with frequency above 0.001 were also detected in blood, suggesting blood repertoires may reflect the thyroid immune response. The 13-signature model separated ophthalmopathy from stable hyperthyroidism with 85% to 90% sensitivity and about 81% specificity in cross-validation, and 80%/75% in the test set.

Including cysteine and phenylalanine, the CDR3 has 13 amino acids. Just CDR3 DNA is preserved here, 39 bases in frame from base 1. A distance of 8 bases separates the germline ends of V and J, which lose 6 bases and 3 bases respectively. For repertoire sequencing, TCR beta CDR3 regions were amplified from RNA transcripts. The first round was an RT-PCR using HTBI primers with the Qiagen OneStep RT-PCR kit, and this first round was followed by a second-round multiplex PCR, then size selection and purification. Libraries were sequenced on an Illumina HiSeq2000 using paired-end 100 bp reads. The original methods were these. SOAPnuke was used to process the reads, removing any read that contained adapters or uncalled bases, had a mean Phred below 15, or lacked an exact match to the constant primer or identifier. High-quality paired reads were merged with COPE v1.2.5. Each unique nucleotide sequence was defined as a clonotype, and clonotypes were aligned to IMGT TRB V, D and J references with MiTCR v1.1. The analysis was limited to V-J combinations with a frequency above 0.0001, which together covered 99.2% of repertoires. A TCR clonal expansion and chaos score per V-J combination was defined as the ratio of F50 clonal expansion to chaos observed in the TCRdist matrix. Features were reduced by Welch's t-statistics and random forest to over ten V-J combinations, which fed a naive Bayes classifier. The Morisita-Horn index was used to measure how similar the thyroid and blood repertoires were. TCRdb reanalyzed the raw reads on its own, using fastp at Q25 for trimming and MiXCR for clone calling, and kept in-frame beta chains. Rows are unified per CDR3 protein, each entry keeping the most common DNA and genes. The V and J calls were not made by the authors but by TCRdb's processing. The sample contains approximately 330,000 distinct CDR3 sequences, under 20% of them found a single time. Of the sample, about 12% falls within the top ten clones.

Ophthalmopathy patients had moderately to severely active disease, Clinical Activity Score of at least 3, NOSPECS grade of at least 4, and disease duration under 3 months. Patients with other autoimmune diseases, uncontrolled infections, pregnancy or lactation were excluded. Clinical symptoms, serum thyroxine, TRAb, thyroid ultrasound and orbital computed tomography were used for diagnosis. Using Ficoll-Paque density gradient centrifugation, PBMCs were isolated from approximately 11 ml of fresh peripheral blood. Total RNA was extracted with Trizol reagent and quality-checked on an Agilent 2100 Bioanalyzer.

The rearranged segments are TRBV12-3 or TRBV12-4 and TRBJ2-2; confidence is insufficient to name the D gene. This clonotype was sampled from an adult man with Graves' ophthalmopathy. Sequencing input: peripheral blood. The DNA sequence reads TGTGCCAGCAGCCCTAAGGACACCGGGGAGCTGTTTTTT. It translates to CASSPKDTGELFF.